Sequencing of this T cell receptor beta chain was carried out in a study of blood T cell repertoires in COVID-19. Across the study: COVID-19 samples, acute and convalescent, were from the United States, Italy and Spain. Nucleic acid was either cDNA or gDNA, and it came from T cells, B-cell-depleted T cells, or PBMCs.

The J segment lost 8 bases and the V segment lost 5 bases, leaving 11 bases of the junction unmatched. Germline CDR1 is SGHTA and CDR2 is FQGNSA. The CDR3 extends over 15 amino acids. Authors' processing steps: From reference gene primer amplification, estimates of nucleated cell counts were derived. Sequenced by immunoSEQ multiplex PCR; TCRdb stores in-frame clones only, minus some. V and J calls and clone size are as listed in that table; D and trimming were resolved from the DNA. The top ten hold approximately 29% of the sample, which has 65,000 to 75,000 clones, roughly 84% seen once. What was sequenced was peripheral blood. This clonotype was sampled from a woman of 80 years or more with active or convalescent COVID-19. The chain couples TRBV7-2 to TRBJ2-1; 8 nucleotides agree with TRBD2. The CDR3 DNA sequence: TGTGCCAGCAGCCCTGGACTAGCCTCGGCGGATGAGCAGTTCTTC. Translated: CASSPGLASADEQFF.